This is a list of T cell receptor beta chains from one sample in a study of T cell changes during pregnancy in multiple sclerosis. Sequencing was performed with immunoSEQ multiplex PCR; in TCRdb, only in-frame clones are kept and a portion is missing. The sample has under 75,000 clones; 80% to 95% are singletons. This material consisted of peripheral blood, taken in the first trimester of pregnancy. All receptors come from a female donor with multiple sclerosis, enrolled in a pregnancy study. Both conserved end residues are part of each CDR3. The order of the fields is CDR3 protein, CDR3 DNA, CDR3 length, V gene, D gene, clone size, J gene. The D gene is left open where the match is weak. Some rows have no size entry. The others give once, few or many, or a class for an expanded clone.

CDR3aa: CAWSPAGVTGELFF
CDR3nt: TGTGCCTGGAGTCCAGCGGGAGTCACCGGGGAGCTGTTTTTT
len: 14
v_gene: TRBV30
d_gene: TRBD2
abundance: NA
j_gene: TRBJ2-2

CDR3aa: CAGRPGGGTEAFF
CDR3nt: TGTGCCGGCCGGCCCGGGGGAGGGACTGAAGCTTTCTTT
len: 13
v_gene: TRBV7-9
d_gene: NA
abundance: NA
j_gene: TRBJ1-1

CDR3aa: CASSSPTGGLYTDTQYF
CDR3nt: TGTGCCAGCAGTTCCCCGACAGGGGGCCTCTACACAGATACGCAGTATTTT
len: 17
v_gene: TRBV27
d_gene: TRBD1
abundance: NA
j_gene: TRBJ2-3

CDR3aa: CASSLDRGRLDTQYF
CDR3nt: TGCGCCAGCAGCCTGGACAGGGGGCGGTTAGATACGCAGTATTTT
len: 15
v_gene: TRBV5-1
d_gene: TRBD1
abundance: NA
j_gene: TRBJ2-3

CDR3aa: CASRQGIAYEQYF
CDR3nt: TGTGCCAGTCGACAGGGGATAGCCTACGAGCAGTACTTC
len: 13
v_gene: TRBV6-1
d_gene: TRBD1
abundance: NA
j_gene: TRBJ2-7

CDR3aa: CASSEPGTGGEETQYF
CDR3nt: TGCGCCAGCAGTGAGCCCGGGACAGGGGGCGAAGAGACCCAGTACTTC
len: 16
v_gene: TRBV10-1
d_gene: TRBD1
abundance: NA
j_gene: TRBJ2-5

CDR3aa: CASSLAGRSEQFF
CDR3nt: TGCGCCAGCAGCTTGGCGGGTCGGAGTGAGCAGTTCTTC
len: 13
v_gene: TRBV5-1
d_gene: NA
abundance: NA
j_gene: TRBJ2-1

CDR3aa: CSAYDRMAFF
CDR3nt: TGCAGTGCTTATGACAGGATGGCTTTCTTT
len: 10
v_gene: TRBV20-1
d_gene: NA
abundance: NA
j_gene: TRBJ1-1

CDR3aa: CASSAHIGGAYNEQFF
CDR3nt: TGTGCCAGCAGTGCCCACATCGGGGGGGCCTACAATGAGCAGTTCTTC
len: 16
v_gene: TRBV6-1
d_gene: TRBD2
abundance: once
j_gene: TRBJ2-1

CDR3aa: CASSVDRVRETQYF
CDR3nt: TGTGCCAGCAGCGTGGACAGGGTTAGAGAGACCCAGTACTTC
len: 14
v_gene: TRBV9
d_gene: TRBD1
abundance: NA
j_gene: TRBJ2-5

CDR3aa: CASSSRGGYEQYF
CDR3nt: TGTGCCAGCAGCTCGCGGGGGGGCTACGAGCAGTACTTC
len: 13
v_gene: TRBV11-2
d_gene: TRBD2
abundance: NA
j_gene: TRBJ2-7

CDR3aa: CASSLGGGTGDEDTEAFF
CDR3nt: TGCGCCAGCAGCTTGGGGGGTGGGACAGGGGATGAGGACACTGAAGCTTTCTTT
len: 18
v_gene: TRBV5-1
d_gene: TRBD1
abundance: NA
j_gene: TRBJ1-1

CDR3aa: CALGQLNTGELFF
CDR3nt: TGTGCCCTGGGACAGTTGAACACCGGGGAGCTGTTTTTT
len: 13
v_gene: TRBV10-3
d_gene: TRBD1
abundance: NA
j_gene: TRBJ2-2

CDR3aa: CASSSFNYGYTF
CDR3nt: TGCGCCAGCAGCTCTTTTAACTATGGCTACACCTTC
len: 12
v_gene: TRBV4-1
d_gene: NA
abundance: NA
j_gene: TRBJ1-2

CDR3aa: CASTDYLSAYEQYF
CDR3nt: TGTGCCAGCACCGACTACCTTTCTGCCTACGAGCAGTACTTC
len: 14
v_gene: TRBV28
d_gene: NA
abundance: NA
j_gene: TRBJ2-7

CDR3aa: CASSMDSYSPLHF
CDR3nt: TGCGCCAGCAGCATGGACAGTTATTCACCCCTCCACTTT
len: 13
v_gene: TRBV5-1
d_gene: NA
abundance: NA
j_gene: TRBJ1-6

CDR3aa: CASSPGTEPFEQYF
CDR3nt: TGTGCCAGCAGCCCAGGGACAGAACCGTTCGAGCAGTACTTC
len: 14
v_gene: TRBV7-6
d_gene: TRBD1
abundance: once
j_gene: TRBJ2-7

CDR3aa: CASSIGGGENQPQHF
CDR3nt: TGTGCCAGTAGTATAGGTGGAGGAGAGAATCAGCCCCAGCATTTT
len: 15
v_gene: TRBV19
d_gene: NA
abundance: NA
j_gene: TRBJ1-5

CDR3aa: CASSEGIGEGTDTQYF
CDR3nt: TGTGCCAGCAGTGAAGGGATCGGAGAAGGAACTGATACGCAGTATTTT
len: 16
v_gene: TRBV6-1
d_gene: NA
abundance: NA
j_gene: TRBJ2-3

CDR3aa: CASKRTGRGTEAFF
CDR3nt: TGTGCCAGCAAAAGGACAGGGCGGGGTACTGAAGCTTTCTTT
len: 14
v_gene: TRBV25-1
d_gene: TRBD1
abundance: once
j_gene: TRBJ1-1

CDR3aa: CASSAVGQAYGYTF
CDR3nt: TGTGCCAGCAGTGCCGTCGGACAGGCCTATGGCTACACCTTC
len: 14
v_gene: TRBV2
d_gene: TRBD1
abundance: NA
j_gene: TRBJ1-2

CDR3aa: CASKGAGYTF
CDR3nt: TGTGCCTCGAAGGGGGCTGGCTACACCTTC
len: 10
v_gene: TRBV30
d_gene: TRBD1
abundance: NA
j_gene: TRBJ1-2